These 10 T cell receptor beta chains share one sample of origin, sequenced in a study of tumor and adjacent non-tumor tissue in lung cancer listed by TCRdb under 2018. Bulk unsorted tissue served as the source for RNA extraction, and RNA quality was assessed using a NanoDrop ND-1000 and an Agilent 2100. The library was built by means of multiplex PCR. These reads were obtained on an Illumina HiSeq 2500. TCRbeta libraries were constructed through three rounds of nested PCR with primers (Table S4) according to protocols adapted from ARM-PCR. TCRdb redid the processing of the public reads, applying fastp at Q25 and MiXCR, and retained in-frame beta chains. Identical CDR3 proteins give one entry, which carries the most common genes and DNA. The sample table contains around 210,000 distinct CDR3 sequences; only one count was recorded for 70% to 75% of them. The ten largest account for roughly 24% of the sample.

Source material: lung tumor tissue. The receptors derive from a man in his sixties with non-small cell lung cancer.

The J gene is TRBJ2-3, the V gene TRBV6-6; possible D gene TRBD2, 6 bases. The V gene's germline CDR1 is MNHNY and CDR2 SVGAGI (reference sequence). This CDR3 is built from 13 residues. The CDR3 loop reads CTNSDRGGHTQYF. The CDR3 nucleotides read TGTACCAACAGTGACCGAGGAGGGCATACGCAGTATTTT.

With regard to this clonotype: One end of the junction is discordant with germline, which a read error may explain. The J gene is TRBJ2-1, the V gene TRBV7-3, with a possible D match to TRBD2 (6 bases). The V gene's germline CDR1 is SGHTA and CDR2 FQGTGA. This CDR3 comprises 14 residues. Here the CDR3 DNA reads TGTGCCAGCAGTTTAATTACTAGCTCGGATGAGCAGTTCTTC. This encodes CASSLITSSDEQFF. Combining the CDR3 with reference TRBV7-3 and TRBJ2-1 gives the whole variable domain GAGVSQTPSNKVTEKGKYVELRCDPISGHTALYWYRQSLGQGPEFLIYFQGTGAADDSGLPNDRFFAVRPEGSVSTLKIQRTERGDSAVYLCASSLITSSDEQFFGPGTRLTVL.

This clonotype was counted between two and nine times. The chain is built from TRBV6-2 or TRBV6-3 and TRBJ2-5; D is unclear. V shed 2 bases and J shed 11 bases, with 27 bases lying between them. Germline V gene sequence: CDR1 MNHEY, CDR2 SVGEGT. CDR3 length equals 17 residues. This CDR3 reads CASSYALGRPTLYKQYF. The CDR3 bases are TGTGCCAGCAGTTACGCCCTAGGACGCCCCACCCTCTACAAGCAGTACTTC.

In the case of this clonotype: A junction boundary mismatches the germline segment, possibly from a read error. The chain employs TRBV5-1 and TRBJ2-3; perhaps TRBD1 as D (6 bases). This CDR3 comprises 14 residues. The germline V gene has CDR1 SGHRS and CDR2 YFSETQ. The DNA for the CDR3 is TGCGTCAGCAGAATTCAGGGGAACACAGATACTCAGTATTTT. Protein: CVSRIQGNTDTQYF.

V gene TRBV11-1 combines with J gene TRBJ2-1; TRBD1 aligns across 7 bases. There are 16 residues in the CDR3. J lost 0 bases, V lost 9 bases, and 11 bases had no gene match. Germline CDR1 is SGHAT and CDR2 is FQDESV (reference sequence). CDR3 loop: CASSTRQGSSYNEQFF. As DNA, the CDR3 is TGTGCCAGTAGCACGAGACAGGGTAGCTCCTACAATGAGCAGTTCTTC.

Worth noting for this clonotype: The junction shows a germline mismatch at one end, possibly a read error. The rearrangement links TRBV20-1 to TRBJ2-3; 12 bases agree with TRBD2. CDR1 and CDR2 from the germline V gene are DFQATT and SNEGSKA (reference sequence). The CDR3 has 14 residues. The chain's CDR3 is CNASGRGGTDTQYF. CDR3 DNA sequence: TGCAATGCTAGCGGGAGGGGGGGCACAGATACGCAGTATTTT.

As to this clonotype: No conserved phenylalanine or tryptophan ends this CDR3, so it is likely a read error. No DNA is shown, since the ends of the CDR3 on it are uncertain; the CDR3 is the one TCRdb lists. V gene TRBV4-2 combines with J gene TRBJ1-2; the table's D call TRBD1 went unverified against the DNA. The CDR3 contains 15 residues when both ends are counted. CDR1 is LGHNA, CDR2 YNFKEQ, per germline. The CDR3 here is CASSQDCRGGYGYSL.

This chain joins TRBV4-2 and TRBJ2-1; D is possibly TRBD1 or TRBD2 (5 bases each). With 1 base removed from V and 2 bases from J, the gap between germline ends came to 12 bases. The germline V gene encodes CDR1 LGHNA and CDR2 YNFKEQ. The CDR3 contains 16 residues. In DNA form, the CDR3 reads TGTGCCAGCAGCCAAGGCGAGGGGATCCCCTACAATGAGCAGTTCTTC. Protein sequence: CASSQGEGIPYNEQFF.

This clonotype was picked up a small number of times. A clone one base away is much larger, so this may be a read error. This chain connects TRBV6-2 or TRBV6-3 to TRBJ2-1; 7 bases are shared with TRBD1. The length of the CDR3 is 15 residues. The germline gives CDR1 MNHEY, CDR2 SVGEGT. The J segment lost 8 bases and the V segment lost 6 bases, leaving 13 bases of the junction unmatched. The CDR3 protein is CASRTLRQGWHEQFF. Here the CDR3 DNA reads TGTGCCAGCAGGACCTTGAGACAGGGATGGCATGAGCAGTTCTTC.

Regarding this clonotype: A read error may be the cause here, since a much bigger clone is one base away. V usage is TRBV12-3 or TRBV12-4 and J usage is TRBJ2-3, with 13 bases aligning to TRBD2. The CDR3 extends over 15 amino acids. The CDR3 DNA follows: TGTGACAGCACGGGACTAGCGGGACTGACAGATACGCAGTATTTT. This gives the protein CDSTGLAGLTDTQYF.